Sequencing of this T cell receptor beta chain was carried out in a study of circulating and synovial CD4+ cells in juvenile arthritis. Study-wide results and limits: These repertoires were less diverse than bulk blood CD4 repertoires. These blood cells shared more CDR3 sequences with synovium than bulk blood.

Concerning this clone itself: As yet, its antigen is unknown.

TCRdb's table, derived via immunoSEQ multiplex PCR, lists solely in-frame clones and lacks some. The data show 30,000 to 40,000 clones, roughly 94% seen once. Patients with active juvenile idiopathic arthritis donated these samples. Trimming shortened V by 2 bases and J by 3 bases, and 8 bases separated the two germline ends. Germline lookup yields CDR1 SEHNR and CDR2 FQNEAQ (reference sequence). The CDR3 is made up of 14 amino acids. Material: CD4+ T cells from blood. This sequence joins TRBV7-9 and TRBJ2-1, with D perhaps TRBD2 (5 bases). The TCR sequence derives from a human donor with juvenile idiopathic arthritis. CDR3 residues: CASSLTTSYNEQFF. In DNA, the CDR3 is TGTGCCAGCAGCTTAACCACTAGCTACAATGAGCAGTTCTTC.